The entry below gives a single T cell receptor beta chain sequence along with its context. TCRdb's table, derived via immunoSEQ multiplex PCR, lists solely in-frame clones and lacks some. Of 25,000 to 30,000 clones listed, 90% are singletons. This sample stems from a study of preoperative IRX-2 immunotherapy in early breast cancer. Specified treatment: preoperative locoregional IRX-2 cytokine immunotherapy. Patients received preoperative, locoregional IRX-2 cytokine immunotherapy in a phase Ib study. This TCR was recovered from a human donor with breast cancer. Specimen collection occurred from a patient treated with IRX-2 immunotherapy.

Here the CDR3 DNA reads TGTGCCAGCAGCTTGGGACAGGGGGCATCCTACGAGCAGTACTTC. Translated: CASSLGQGASYEQYF. The chain has TRBV5-5 and TRBJ2-7; 10 positions agree with TRBD1. CDR1 and CDR2 (germline): SGHKS, YYEKEE (reference sequence). The V and J ends lost 0 bases and 1 base, in that order; junction bases with no gene match: 1. CDR3 length: 15 amino acids.